The sequence of this T cell receptor (beta chain) was determined in a study of blood T cell repertoires in COVID-19. About the research overall: COVID-19 samples from acute and convalescent phases originated in the United States, Italy and Spain. The analysed material was cDNA or gDNA that came from T cells, B-cell-depleted T cells, or PBMCs.

Data came from immunoSEQ multiplex PCR; TCRdb stores just in-frame clones and leaves some out. Found here are under 300,000 clones, 85% to 90% of them singletons; the top ten hold over 3.5%. This CDR3 comprises 17 residues. Germline V lookup: CDR1 MGHRA, CDR2 YSYEKL. Germline trimming cut 6 bases from V and 2 bases from J; bases unmatched to any gene: 13. The TCR sequence derives from a woman aged 40 to 50 with acute or convalescent COVID-19. The chain recombines TRBV4-1 with TRBJ1-2; TRBD1 matches at 9 bases. The sequenced sample consisted of peripheral blood. The CDR3 region is CASSRGTGNPPNYGYTF. CDR3 sequence (DNA): TGCGCCAGCAGTAGAGGGACAGGGAATCCCCCCAACTATGGCTACACCTTC.